Listed here are 15 T cell receptor beta chains from one sample, sequenced in a study of beta chain features in type 1 diabetes listed by TCRdb under 2018. The research as a whole found: In all four CD4+ subsets, TCRB CDR3 length was moderately but significantly shorter in type 1 diabetes patients.

Their antigens are not known. Library construction relied on the immunoSEQ multiplex PCR assay. The High Capacity cDNA Reverse Transcription Kit was used to reverse transcribe all of the isolated RNA, meaning that expressed TCRB transcripts were what got sequenced. TCRdb obtained this table from immuneACCESS and retained in-frame rearrangements with V and J assigned. These tables miss some clones; where compared with another copy, unresolved V genes account for less than half of the shortfall, and the remainder is unexplained. The table for this sample lists about 280,000 clones; about 15% of them were counted only once. Jointly, the top ten make up about 0.014% of the sample. The sample comprised naive CD4+ T cells from blood. This sample's cell subset or site label indicates: true naive CD4+ T cells. The receptors were gathered from a man between 18 and 29 years old with type 1 diabetes.

This chain uses TRBV7-9 with TRBJ2-1; 7 bases are shared with TRBD2. The V and J ends lost 0 bases and 4 bases, in that order; junction bases with no gene match: 9. CDR3 length equals 17 residues. Germline V gene sequence: CDR1 SEHNR, CDR2 FQNEAQ (reference sequence). The CDR3 sequence: CASSLAIWASGYNEQFF. CDR3 bases: TGTGCCAGCAGCTTAGCTATTTGGGCTAGCGGATACAATGAGCAGTTCTTC.

This clone has only a few counts. The chain is built from TRBV5-1 and TRBJ2-6; no firm D call. This CDR3 has 15 residues. CDR1 and CDR2 (germline): SGHRS, YFSETQ. V was pared by 1 base and J by 1 base, with 6 bases between. CDR3 in amino acids: CASSLYSSGANVLTF. The CDR3 nucleotides read TGCGCCAGCAGCTTGTACAGTTCTGGGGCCAACGTCCTGACTTTC. The full variable domain, with the rest looked up from reference TRBV5-1 and TRBJ2-6, is KAGVTQTPRYLIKTRGQQVTLSCSPISGHRSVSWYQQTPGQGLQFLFEYFSETQRNKGNFPGRFSGRQFSNSRSEMNVSTLELGDSALYLCASSLYSSGANVLTFGAGSRLTVL.

The J gene is TRBJ1-2, the V gene TRBV6-6, with D possibly being TRBD1 (5 bases). CDR1 is MNHNY, CDR2 SVGAGI, per germline (reference sequence). The V end was cut by 4 bases, the J end by 8 bases, with 17 bases between. This CDR3 has 14 amino acids. CDR3 residues: CASSWGERVGGYTF. CDR3 bases: TGTGCCAGCAGTTGGGGGGAGCGGGTCGGCGGCTACACCTTC.

The gene calls are TRBV10-3 and TRBJ2-5; 11 bases line up with TRBD1. CDR1 and CDR2 (germline): ENHRY, SYGVKD. J gave up 4 bases and V 11 bases, and 9 bases lay outside the gene matches. This CDR3 is built from 14 residues. The CDR3 coding sequence is TGTGCCGTTCAACCGGGACAGGGGGTAGAGACCCAGTACTTC. It translates to CAVQPGQGVETQYF.

The chain recombines TRBV15 with TRBJ2-1; D possibly corresponds to TRBD2 (6 bases). Germline CDR1 reads LNHNV; CDR2 reads YYDKDF (reference sequence). Trimming removed 5 bases at V and 4 bases at J, with 9 bases between. The CDR3 length is 13 residues. In DNA, the CDR3 is TGTGCCACCAGCGGGGACTCTTACAATGAGCAGTTCTTC. The encoded protein is CATSGDSYNEQFF.

This chain joins TRBV27 and TRBJ2-1, with 7 bases fitting TRBD2. CDR1 MNHEY and CDR2 SMNVEV come from the germline V gene (reference sequence). The CDR3 consists of 15 residues. Trimming cost V 9 bases and J 2 bases; bases outside gene matches: 10. Here the CDR3 DNA reads TGTGCCAGTAAGAAGCGGGGAGGGGCCTACAATGAGCAGTTCTTC. Translated: CASKKRGGAYNEQFF.

The rearrangement links TRBV28 to TRBJ2-7; 9 bases fit TRBD1. V gave up 6 bases and J gave up 2 bases; unmatched junction bases: 8. Germline values: CDR1 MDHEN, CDR2 SYDVKM. This CDR3 region has 15 residues. CDR3 sequence: CASSKDRGRAYEQYF. In DNA, the CDR3 is TGTGCCAGCAGCAAGGACAGGGGAAGGGCCTACGAGCAGTACTTC.

This clone has just a few counts. CDR3 nucleotides: TGTGCCAGCAGCGAGACTAGCGGGACTGCAGATACGCAGTATTTT. Its protein is CASSETSGTADTQYF. The V gene is TRBV9, the J gene TRBJ2-3; 11 bases align to TRBD2. This CDR3 contains 15 residues. J was trimmed by 4 bases and V by 3 bases; bases with no gene match: 4. The germline V gene has CDR1 SGDLS and CDR2 YYNGEE.

This sequence joins TRBV5-1 and TRBJ2-2; perhaps TRBD2 as D (6 bases). From germline, CDR1 is SGHRS and CDR2 YFSETQ. The CDR3 is made up of 15 amino acids. Trimming took off 0 bases at V and 4 bases at J, with 10 bases between the two ends. The CDR3 protein is CASSLAGDLTGELFF. The CDR3 nucleotides read TGCGCCAGCAGCTTGGCGGGAGACCTCACCGGGGAGCTGTTTTTT.

The genes are TRBV27 and TRBJ2-5; D gene uncertain. Per the germline V gene, CDR1 is MNHEY and CDR2 is SMNVEV (reference sequence). Deletions cut 5 bases from V and 5 bases from J, with 12 bases between. This CDR3 is 13 amino acids long. Here the CDR3 DNA reads TGTGCCAGCAGTGCTCGATTCAGGGAGACCCAGTACTTC. Its translation is CASSARFRETQYF.

The rearrangement links TRBV19 to TRBJ1-2; the D is unclear. This CDR3 is 15 amino acids long. The ends were cut back, 5 bases at V and 5 bases at J, with 18 bases in the middle. Looked up from germline, CDR1 is LNHDA and CDR2 is SQIVND (reference sequence). The CDR3 DNA sequence: TGTGCCAGTAGTGTAACAGCGAAAGGCGGGTATGGCTACACCTTC. This translates into CASSVTAKGGYGYTF.

This clone turned up a few times. The CDR3 loop is CTSSQRQGAGYNSPLHF. The CDR3 bases are TGCACCAGCAGCCAAAGACAAGGGGCAGGGTATAATTCACCCCTCCACTTT. This sequence joins TRBV1 and TRBJ1-6; TRBD1 is taken as the D call from the table, unchecked against the DNA. TRBV1 constitutes a pseudogene. The CDR3 spans 17 residues.

CDR3 coding DNA: TGTGCCAGTAGTATGGCGGCAGGGGAGGAGACCCAGTACTTC. It translates to CASSMAAGEETQYF. V gene TRBV19 combines with J gene TRBJ2-5; possibly TRBD1 for D (6 bases). Germline CDR1 is LNHDA and CDR2 is SQIVND (reference sequence). This CDR3 has 14 residues. V dropped 3 bases and J dropped 5 bases, with 13 bases sitting between them.

The count of this clone is one. The J gene is TRBJ1-1, the V gene TRBV2; TRBD1 matches at 8 bases. Germline loops: CDR1 SNHLY, CDR2 FYNNEI. The CDR3 consists of 15 residues. Trimming took 6 bases from V and 6 from J; bases not matched to a gene: 12. CDR3 loop: CASRDQQGGGAEAFF. The CDR3 coding sequence is TGTGCCAGCAGAGACCAACAGGGGGGAGGCGCTGAAGCTTTCTTT.

V and J are TRBV13 and TRBJ2-5; D may be TRBD2 (6 bases). This CDR3 region has 17 residues. CDR1 PRHDT and CDR2 FYEKMQ come from the germline V gene (reference sequence). The germline V and J ends were trimmed by 0 bases and 5 bases, with 19 bases remaining between them. In nucleotides, the CDR3 is TGTGCCAGCAGCTTAGGCCGGCAGGGAGGTTTAAGTGAGACCCAGTACTTC. Residues: CASSLGRQGGLSETQYF.